This entry lists 7 T cell receptor beta chains sequenced from one sample in a study of blood T cell repertoires in COVID-19. Clones were sequenced by immunoSEQ multiplex PCR, and TCRdb holds only the in-frame ones, with some missing. The data show about 92,000 clones, around 80% seen once. The sequenced sample consisted of peripheral blood. Receptors originate from a man over 45 who had recovered from COVID-19.

J is TRBJ1-2 and V is TRBV19; TRBD1 aligns across 7 bases. Germline V gene data show CDR1 as LNHDA and CDR2 as SQIVND (reference sequence). The junction had 17 bases not matched to a gene; V was cut back by 4 bases and J by 6 bases. The CDR3 covers 17 residues. In nucleotides, the CDR3 is TGTGCCAGTAGTAAGGCACTATACAGGGGTACCTCGGATGGCTACACCTTC. Translation gives CASSKALYRGTSDGYTF.

This clone was seen once. The J gene is TRBJ2-2, the V gene TRBV5-3; 7 bases map to TRBD2. TRBV5-3 is known as an ORF, though its function is uncertain. The CDR3 runs to 16 residues. With V trimmed by 3 bases and J by 0 bases, 5 bases remained unmatched. The CDR3 coding sequence is TGTGCCAGAAGCTCGGAGCGGGGATCGAACACCGGGGAGCTGTTTTTT. Protein product: CARSSERGSNTGELFF.

V gene TRBV5-4 combines with J gene TRBJ2-7; maybe TRBD2 (5 bases). V lost 4 bases and J lost 6, with 17 bases in between. Germline lookup yields CDR1 SGHNT and CDR2 YYREEE (reference sequence). The CDR3 covers 14 residues. The CDR3 sequence: CASSLGSGSGEQYF. CDR3 DNA sequence: TGTGCCAGCAGCCTGGGTTCGGGAAGCGGCGAGCAGTACTTC.

The chain combines TRBV12-3 or TRBV12-4 with TRBJ2-7, with D unresolved. This CDR3 has 12 amino acids. V lost 3 bases to trimming and J lost 3 bases, with 6 bases between them. CDR3 residues: CASSFGRYEQYF. The CDR3 nucleotides are TGTGCCAGCAGTTTCGGTCGCTACGAGCAGTACTTC.

This clone appeared a few times. V gene TRBV28 combines with J gene TRBJ2-4, with 9 bases matching TRBD1. The CDR3 has 16 amino acids. Germline V gives CDR1 MDHEN, CDR2 SYDVKM. J gave up 0 bases and V 5 bases, and 5 bases lay outside the gene matches. The CDR3 DNA reads TGTGCCAGCAGTCCTCCGGGACAGGGAGCCAAAAACATTCAGTACTTC. It codes for CASSPPGQGAKNIQYF.

V and J are TRBV6-5 and TRBJ1-6; weak D call: TRBD1 (5 bases). The CDR3 contains 14 residues. Trimming removed 5 bases at V and 7 bases at J, with 12 bases between. CDR1 MNHEY and CDR2 SVGAGI come from the germline V gene. The CDR3: CASSRREGNSPLHF. The CDR3 coding sequence is TGTGCCAGCAGTCGCAGGGAGGGAAATTCACCCCTCCACTTT.

The gene calls are TRBV12-3 or TRBV12-4 and TRBJ1-2; D not resolved. Trimming stripped 3 bases from V and 1 base from J, with 6 bases between. The CDR3 length is 13 residues. CDR3 DNA sequence: TGTGCCAGCAGTTTTCTAGATAACTATGGCTACACCTTC. Translation gives CASSFLDNYGYTF.